One T cell receptor (beta chain) is described in this entry. J gave up 9 bases and V 5 bases, and 10 bases lay outside the gene matches. Germline CDR1 and CDR2: SGHNT and YENEEA. The CDR3 covers 14 residues. The data originate from a study of control samples from healthy donors and cancer patients. TCRdb's table, derived via immunoSEQ multiplex PCR, lists solely in-frame clones and lacks some. The clone table shows under 200,000 clones, with the ten largest holding around 2%. The receptor's source is a woman aged 25-40 years in good health. Input material: blood. This sequence joins TRBV11-3 and TRBJ2-5; 9 bases align to TRBD1. CDR3 bases: TGTGCCAGCAGCCCGGGGACAGGGAACGTCGCCCAGTACTTC. Protein: CASSPGTGNVAQYF.